The 23 T cell receptor delta chains in this list originate from one sample, sequenced in a study of Vδ1+ human thymocytes. Study-level results: In the thymus, TRG and TRD repertoires looked highly polyclonal with Gaussian CDR3 lengths.

The template was reverse-transcribed extracted RNA. Multiplex PCR used pooled V-gene forward primers and a constant-region reverse primer to amplify CDR3s. TCRdb reanalysed the multiplex PCR reads via CATT. Counted here are some 55,000 delta-chain clones, approximately 15% occurring once; the ten biggest clones make up under 0.55%. Antigens for these TCRs are unknown. The material sequenced was Vdelta1+ gamma-delta thymocytes from the thymus. As for subset: FACS-sorted CD3+ TCRalphabeta- TCRVdelta1+ TCRVdelta2- thymocytes. The receptors were gathered from a boy less than two years old who had congenital heart surgery.

This clone was seen a few times. This sequence joins TRDV1 and TRDJ1; TRDD3 matches at 7 bases. The V segment lost 0 bases and the J segment 2 bases; nucleotides outside the gene matches: 12. The CDR3 totals 18 residues. Germline values: CDR1 TSWWSYY, CDR2 QGS. The chain's CDR3 is CALGELFGGGQATDKLIF. CDR3 coding DNA: TGTGCTCTTGGGGAACTGTTCGGTGGGGGACAAGCGACCGATAAACTCATCTTT.

Concerning this clone itself: The junction does not match germline at one end; this may be a read error. The J gene is TRDJ1, the V gene TRDV1; 7 nucleotides line up with TRDD3. Germline-derived CDR1 and CDR2 are TSWWSYY and QGS. This CDR3 region has 24 residues. This CDR3 is CALGGGTPSLRRDTPGPQTDKLIF. CDR3 coding DNA: TGTGCCCTTGGTGGTGGAACACCGAGCCTACGTCGGGATACTCCCGGTCCTCAAACCGATAAACTCATCTTT.

The chain employs TRDV1 and TRDJ1; 12 bases align to TRDD3. The V segment lost 0 bases and the J segment 6 bases; nucleotides outside the gene matches: 32. CDR3 length: 25 amino acids. Germline CDR1 and CDR2: TSWWSYY and QGS. Written as DNA, the CDR3 is TGTGCTCTTGGGGAACTACCTTCCTACGGGTGGGTAGTACTGGGGGATACTCCACACGCGCATAAACTCATCTTT. It specifies CALGELPSYGWVVLGDTPHAHKLIF.

The chain employs TRDV1 and TRDJ1; 9 nucleotides agree with TRDD3. This CDR3 region has 19 residues. V was clipped by 0 bases and J by 2 bases; unmatched bases: 13. Germline V gives CDR1 TSWWSYY, CDR2 QGS. The CDR3 nucleotides read TGTGCTCTTGGGGAACTGAGGCTCGGGGATACGACGGAGACCGATAAACTCATCTTT. Translating it yields CALGELRLGDTTETDKLIF.

The J gene is TRDJ2, the V gene TRDV1; 8 nucleotides line up with TRDD3. Trimming removed 0 bases from V and 1 base from J; junction bases left unmatched: 13. The CDR3 covers 20 residues. The germline gives CDR1 TSWWSYY, CDR2 QGS. The DNA for the CDR3 is TGTGCTCTTGGGGAACTAGGCTCGCTGGGGGACTTCGATTTGACAGCACAACTCTTCTTT. This translates into CALGELGSLGDFDLTAQLFF.

This clone has just a few counts. The rearrangement links TRDV1 to TRDJ1, with TRDD3 identical over 11 bases. The CDR3 sequence is 25 residues long. Germline values: CDR1 TSWWSYY, CDR2 QGS. The trim removed 4 bases at V and 0 bases at J, leaving 31 bases unmatched. CDR3: CALGVPNSYDGGYGGFFLYTDKLIF. The DNA for the CDR3 is TGTGCTCTTGGGGTTCCTAATTCCTACGATGGGGGATACGGGGGATTTTTTTTGTACACCGATAAACTCATCTTT.

The gene calls are TRDV1 and TRDJ1; D is possibly TRDD3 (5 bases). Between the trimmed V and J ends, which lost 0 bases and 6 bases, there was a span of 20 bases. CDR3 length: 17 amino acids. The germline gives CDR1 TSWWSYY, CDR2 QGS. The CDR3 nucleotides are TGTGCTCTTGGGGAACTTCCAACTCTACGTGGGGAATATAAACTCATCTTT. This encodes CALGELPTLRGEYKLIF.

The gene calls are TRDV1 and TRDJ1; 9 bases fit TRDD3. Germline assignment: CDR1 TSWWSYY and CDR2 QGS. The CDR3 has 18 residues. V trimming: 2 bases; J trimming: 3 bases; junction bases outside the gene matches: 13. CDR3 DNA sequence: TGTGCTCTTGGGGAATTGCCCGAGGGGATACGATGCGCCGATAAACTCATCTTT. Translation: CALGELPEGIRCADKLIF.

The V gene is TRDV1, the J gene TRDJ1; 12 nucleotides agree with TRDD3. Germline CDR1 and CDR2: TSWWSYY and QGS. The CDR3 runs 23 residues. J lost 1 base, V lost 5 bases, and 26 bases had no gene match. CDR3 amino acids: CALGKGAQSFLLGDTRPTDKLIF. For the CDR3, the DNA is TGTGCTCTTGGGAAGGGCGCTCAGAGTTTCCTACTGGGGGATACCCGGCCCACCGATAAACTCATCTTT.

A few counts support this clone. This chain joins TRDV1 and TRDJ1, with TRDD3 matching 9 bases. V gave up 5 bases and J gave up 11 bases; unmatched junction bases: 18. The CDR3 loop spans 16 amino acids. Germline lookup yields CDR1 TSWWSYY and CDR2 QGS. CDR3 region: CALGILRPWGINRLIF. As DNA, the CDR3 is TGTGCTCTTGGGATCCTTCGTCCCTGGGGGATTAATAGGCTCATCTTT.

This clone was observed a few times. The chain combines TRDV1 with TRDJ1; perhaps TRDD3 as D (5 bases). Germline-derived CDR1 and CDR2 are TSWWSYY and QGS. This CDR3 is built from 17 residues. Trimming took 2 bases from V and 0 from J, leaving 16 bases between them. CDR3 coding DNA: TGTGCTCTTGGGGAAAATCTGGGTTCGACACACACCGATAAACTCATCTTT. Translated, it gives CALGENLGSTHTDKLIF.

The chain is built from TRDV1 and TRDJ1, with D hard to call. Trimming took off 0 bases at V and 1 base at J, with 21 bases between the two ends. The CDR3 is 19 residues long. Germline CDR1 TSWWSYY, CDR2 QGS. The CDR3 spells CALGELLRETGRFTDKLIF. The DNA for the CDR3 is TGTGCTCTTGGGGAACTTCTTCGAGAGACGGGGCGGTTCACCGATAAACTCATCTTT.

J is TRDJ1 and V is TRDV1; tentative D call: TRDD2 (6 bases). This CDR3 has 18 residues. Germline CDR1 is TSWWSYY and CDR2 is QGS. V lost 2 bases and J lost 2, with 21 bases in between. CDR3 in DNA: TGTGCTCTTGGGGAAAAGGTCCTACTACCTACTGCTACCGATAAACTCATCTTT. Translated, it gives CALGEKVLLPTATDKLIF.

This clone was found a few times. The chain employs TRDV1 and TRDJ1; D tentatively reads TRDD2 or TRDD3 (5 bases each). V was trimmed by 0 bases and J by 10 bases, leaving 30 bases between them. Germline CDR1 and CDR2: TSWWSYY and QGS. The CDR3 extends over 19 amino acids. The CDR3, as DNA: TGTGCTCTTGGGGAACTACCCCCCATCCTAGATCCGGGGGTAAAAATACTCATCTTT. This encodes CALGELPPILDPGVKILIF.

Only a few counts were recorded for this clone. The chain joins TRDV1 to TRDJ1; perhaps TRDD3 as D (6 bases). Trimming took off 0 bases at V and 0 bases at J, with 14 bases between the two ends. Germline V gives CDR1 TSWWSYY, CDR2 QGS. This CDR3 region has 17 residues. CDR3 nucleotide sequence: TGTGCTCTTGGGGAACTGAGTTGGGGGTTGTACACCGATAAACTCATCTTT. Translation gives CALGELSWGLYTDKLIF.

V and J are TRDV1 and TRDJ1; tentative D call: TRDD3 (6 bases). The CDR3 has 15 amino acids. Looked up from germline, CDR1 is TSWWSYY and CDR2 is QGS. Deletions cut 4 bases from V and 10 bases from J, with 22 bases between. CDR3 protein: CALGARFGTRGRLIF. As DNA, the CDR3 is TGTGCTCTTGGGGCCCGATTTGGGACCCGGGGGAGACTCATCTTT.

This clone has more than one count but fewer than ten. This chain links TRDV1 with TRDJ1; possible D gene TRDD2, 8 bases. Germline CDR1 and CDR2: TSWWSYY and QGS. Trimming pared 5 bases from V and 8 bases from J, leaving 36 bases between. The CDR3 consists of 20 residues. CDR3 nucleotide sequence: TGTGCTCTTGGGAAAAGCTTCCTACTAAAGTACTGGGGCACTACGATCAAACTCATCTTT. Protein: CALGKSFLLKYWGTTIKLIF.

This clone was found a few times. This chain links TRDV1 with TRDJ1, with 13 bases aligning to TRDD3. This CDR3 has 21 amino acids. J was trimmed by 0 bases and V by 0 bases; bases with no gene match: 13. In germline, CDR1 is TSWWSYY, CDR2 QGS. This chain's CDR3 is CALGELEVPYWGIRDTDKLIF. In DNA, the CDR3 is TGTGCTCTTGGGGAACTTGAGGTCCCGTACTGGGGGATACGCGACACCGATAAACTCATCTTT.

This clone came up a few times. This chain links TRDV1 with TRDJ1, with TRDD3 as a possible D gene (7 bases). The CDR3 extends over 21 amino acids. Germline values: CDR1 TSWWSYY, CDR2 QGS. Trimming took off 1 base at V and 0 bases at J, with 27 bases between the two ends. CDR3 amino acids: CALGEPSYRGMGTGYTDKLIF. CDR3 DNA: TGTGCTCTTGGGGAACCATCCTACAGGGGGATGGGAACCGGGTACACCGATAAACTCATCTTT.

In regard to this clone: The junction differs from germline at one of its ends, possibly a read error. The gene calls are TRDV1 and TRDJ1; TRDD3 is a possible D gene (6 bases). Germline CDR1 is TSWWSYY and CDR2 is QGS. This CDR3 region has 20 residues. CDR3: CALARGKGYWATPYTDKPIF. CDR3 bases: TGTGCTCTTGCCCGGGGGAAGGGGTACTGGGCTACTCCGTACACCGATAAACCCATCTTT.

This chain links TRDV1 with TRDJ1; 8 nucleotides line up with TRDD3. With 3 bases clipped from V and 4 bases from J, the junction kept 19 bases outside the gene matches. Germline values: CDR1 TSWWSYY, CDR2 QGS. The CDR3 is 19 residues long. The CDR3 is CALGEAFPHWGPYSDKLIF. In DNA form, the CDR3 reads TGTGCTCTTGGGGAGGCCTTCCCGCACTGGGGGCCATACAGCGATAAACTCATCTTT.

This clone was observed a few times. The V call is TRDV1, the J call TRDJ1, with 10 positions matching TRDD3. V was clipped by 4 bases and J by 3 bases; unmatched bases: 2. The CDR3 is 14 residues long. Per the germline V gene, CDR1 is TSWWSYY and CDR2 is QGS. The DNA of the CDR3 is TGTGCTCTTGGGGGAGGGGGATACGCCGATAAACTCATCTTT. This translates into CALGGGGYADKLIF.

This clone was seen only a few times. Its ends do not fully match the called genes, so a read error is possible. The V and J genes are TRDV1 and TRDJ1; TRDD3 agrees at 11 bases. Germline CDR1 is TSWWSYY and CDR2 is QGS. CDR3 length equals 23 residues. The DNA for the CDR3 is TGTGCTCTTGGGGAACTGGTCTCATCCCCCGAACCCTGGGGGATACCCGACACTGATAAACTCATCTTT. This sequence encodes CALGELVSSPEPWGIPDTDKLIF.